This T cell receptor beta chain comes out of a study of blood T cell repertoires in COVID-19. Study-wide context: PBMCs, B-cell-depleted T cells, or T cells were the source of the cDNA or gDNA that made up the material.

The CDR3 contains 17 residues. The V gene's germline CDR1 is KGHSH and CDR2 LQKENI. After removal of 5 bases from V and 0 bases from J, the junction contained 7 bases not matched to a gene. The data were produced by immunoSEQ multiplex PCR, yet TCRdb's version contains in-frame clones alone and is incomplete. The data show fewer than 500,000 clones, more than 70% seen once. Material for sequencing was PBMCs or T cells enriched from blood (not recorded which). The J gene is TRBJ2-2, the V gene TRBV18; 9 nucleotides align to TRBD2. This clonotype originated in a man aged 25 to 40 who had recovered from COVID-19. CDR3 coding DNA: TGTGCCAGCTCAACTACCGGGACTAGCTCGAACACCGGGGAGCTGTTTTTT. Protein: CASSTTGTSSNTGELFF.